The 27 T cell receptor beta chains presented below share a single source sample, sequenced in a study of T cells in Graves' hyperthyroidism and ophthalmopathy. Template material for amplifying TCR beta CDR3 regions consisted of RNA transcripts. The HTBI set primed first-round TCR CDR3 RT-PCR. TCRdb used MiXCR to reprocess the multiplex PCR reads, holding one entry per CDR3 protein. There are approximately 400,000 distinct CDR3 sequences in the sample; 15% to 18% occur only once, and almost 8% lies in the top ten. The sequencing input was blood. The receptors stem from a woman younger than 30 with Graves' hyperthyroidism.

The V call is TRBV11-2, the J call TRBJ1-4; D is possibly TRBD1 (5 bases). With 1 base removed from V and 0 bases from J, the gap between germline ends came to 15 bases. From germline, CDR1 is SGHAT and CDR2 FQNNGV. The CDR3 loop spans 18 amino acids. CDR3 bases: TGTGCCAGCAGCTTAGGGACACGGAGTCTTGCAACTAATGAAAAACTGTTTTTT. As protein: CASSLGTRSLATNEKLFF.

Many counts were recorded for this clonotype. The chain carries TRBV2 and TRBJ2-5; TRBD2 aligns across 9 bases. Trimming removed 6 bases from V and 1 base from J; junction bases left unmatched: 6. CDR1 is SNHLY and CDR2 is FYNNEI in the germline V gene. The CDR3 contains 15 residues. CDR3 nucleotides: TGTGCCAGCAGGTTGGCGGGAGGGGTCCAAGAGACCCAGTACTTC. Its protein is CASRLAGGVQETQYF.

This clonotype was counted only a few times. The J gene is TRBJ2-5, the V gene TRBV4-2; 8 positions agree with TRBD2. V lost 1 base and J lost 3; bases outside the gene matches: 13. From germline, CDR1 is LGHNA and CDR2 YNFKEQ. The CDR3 extends over 18 amino acids. The CDR3, as DNA: TGTGCCAGCAGCCAAGGTTTATCCGCGGGGGGCTTAAAAGAGACCCAGTACTTC. This translates into CASSQGLSAGGLKETQYF.

This clonotype has at least ten counts. This chain connects TRBV2 to TRBJ2-2; D not certain. V was shortened by 11 bases and J by 1 base, with 14 bases between the two germline ends. The length of the CDR3 is 14 residues. Germline values: CDR1 SNHLY, CDR2 FYNNEI. The CDR3 region has the DNA TGTGCCGGATCGTTGGCTGAGAACACCGGGGAGCTGTTTTTT. Translation gives CAGSLAENTGELFF.

This clonotype was picked up many times. V is TRBV7-2 and J is TRBJ2-1, with 10 bases lining up with TRBD2. The CDR3 spans 15 residues. In germline, CDR1 is SGHTA, CDR2 FQGNSA. V trimming: 0 bases; J trimming: 7 bases; junction bases outside the gene matches: 3. The CDR3 bases are TGTGCCAGCAGCTTAGCGCCTAGCGGGGGAAATGAGCAGTTCTTC. It yields the protein CASSLAPSGGNEQFF.

This clonotype was detected many times. The rearrangement joins TRBV20-1 to TRBJ2-1; the D gene is possibly TRBD2 (6 bases). Between the trimmed V and J ends, which lost 5 bases and 6 bases, there was a span of 17 bases. The CDR3 is 14 amino acids. Looked up from germline, CDR1 is DFQATT and CDR2 is SNEGSKA (reference sequence). CDR3 amino acids: CSARDGGVGNEQFF. In DNA, the CDR3 is TGCAGTGCTCGGGACGGGGGAGTCGGCAATGAGCAGTTCTTC.

The chain is built from TRBV4-1 and TRBJ1-6; tentatively, D is TRBD1 (5 bases). Per germline, CDR1 MGHRA and CDR2 YSYEKL. V was cut by 6 bases and J by 10 bases, with 16 bases left in between. The CDR3 is 14 residues long. The CDR3 loop is CASRRAGWSSPLHF. CDR3 coding DNA: TGCGCCAGCAGGCGGGCAGGGTGGAGCTCACCCCTCCACTTT.

This clonotype was recorded a few times. The V call is TRBV25-1, the J call TRBJ2-4; D remains ambiguous. Trimming removed 2 bases at V and 7 bases at J, with 12 bases between. This CDR3 contains 14 residues. Germline V CDR1 and CDR2: MGHDK, SYGVNS. CDR3 bases: TGTGCCAGCAGTGAAGTTGGCCCACGGAACATTCAGTACTTC. This codes for CASSEVGPRNIQYF.

There are many counts of this clonotype. The chain uses TRBV3-1 and TRBJ2-5; D gene ambiguous. Trimming removed 3 bases from V and 4 bases from J, with 6 bases in between. The CDR3 loop spans 12 amino acids. Germline loops: CDR1 LGHDT, CDR2 YNNKEL (reference sequence). The CDR3 is CASSQTLETQYF. In nucleotides, the CDR3 is TGTGCCAGCAGCCAGACTCTAGAGACCCAGTACTTC.

This clonotype appeared a few times. The rearrangement links TRBV7-2 to TRBJ2-7; 8 bases line up with TRBD2. The V segment lost 3 bases and the J segment 0 bases; nucleotides outside the gene matches: 4. Germline assignment: CDR1 SGHTA and CDR2 FQGNSA. CDR3 length equals 15 residues. CDR3 DNA: TGTGCCAGCAGCTTTCGGGGGGGGAGCTCCTACGAGCAGTACTTC. Residues: CASSFRGGSSYEQYF.

This clonotype occurred many times. The rearrangement uses TRBV5-1 and TRBJ2-2, with unresolved D. This CDR3 is built from 13 residues. Trimming removed 4 bases from V and 6 bases from J, with 10 bases in between. CDR1 and CDR2 (germline): SGHRS, YFSETQ. CDR3 in DNA: TGCGCCAGCAGCGGGGTAACGGCCGGGGAGCTGTTTTTT. It translates to CASSGVTAGELFF.

This clonotype was detected many times. V and J are TRBV27 and TRBJ2-3; the match to TRBD2 covers 15 bases. Trimming cost V 7 bases and J 1 base; bases outside gene matches: 18. Germline-derived CDR1 and CDR2 are MNHEY and SMNVEV (reference sequence). The CDR3 has 21 residues. The CDR3 nucleotides read TGTGCCAGCACCCTGGCTTGGACTAGCGGGAGGGCCCTCCCGGGCACAGATACGCAGTATTTT. Amino acid sequence: CASTLAWTSGRALPGTDTQYF.

Worth noting for this clonotype: A single base separates this from a much larger clone, so it may be a read error. This CDR3 is missing its conserved last phenylalanine or tryptophan, likely due to a read error. The chain couples TRBV5-5 to TRBJ1-1; the D gene is possibly TRBD1 (6 bases). The CDR3 totals 14 residues. Germline V gives CDR1 SGHKS, CDR2 YYEKEE (reference sequence). Trimming cost V 6 bases and J 4 bases, with 16 bases left between them. Here the CDR3 reads CASNQQGYGTEAFL. DNA of the CDR3: TGTGCCAGCAATCAACAGGGTTACGGCACTGAAGCTTTCCTT.

The table lists this clonotype with many counts. The rearrangement joins TRBV4-1 to TRBJ1-5, with D uncertain. The CDR3 runs to 14 residues. V was trimmed by 1 base and J by 2 bases, leaving 6 bases between them. CDR1 and CDR2 (germline): MGHRA, YSYEKL. CDR3 DNA sequence: TGCGCCAGCAGCCAAGGGGTCGGCAATCAGCCCCAGCATTTT. Encoded protein: CASSQGVGNQPQHF.

This clonotype was seen at least ten times. V gene TRBV13 combines with J gene TRBJ2-1; 13 bases align to TRBD2. After removal of 6 bases from V and 9 bases from J, the junction contained 8 bases not matched to a gene. The CDR3 runs to 15 residues. In germline, CDR1 is PRHDT, CDR2 FYEKMQ (reference sequence). CDR3 sequence: CASSSTSGRAGEQFF. The CDR3 nucleotides read TGTGCCAGCAGTTCTACTAGCGGGAGGGCCGGTGAGCAGTTCTTC.

The table lists this clonotype with many counts. This chain joins TRBV9 and TRBJ2-3; possible D gene TRBD1, 5 bases. Deletions cut 4 bases from V and 5 bases from J, with 20 bases between. CDR3 size: 16 residues. CDR1 is SGDLS, CDR2 YYNGEE, per germline. CDR3 protein: CASSLGAPPEIDTQYF. The CDR3 bases are TGTGCCAGCAGCCTTGGGGCCCCACCTGAGATAGATACGCAGTATTTT.

This clonotype came up many times. The CDR3 protein is CSAGGQGGYQPQHF. The CDR3 DNA follows: TGCAGTGCCGGGGGCCAGGGGGGCTATCAGCCCCAGCATTTT. This chain joins TRBV20-1 and TRBJ1-5, with 7 positions matching TRBD1. This CDR3 contains 14 residues. V lost 6 bases, J lost 5 bases, and 10 bases stayed unmatched. Germline CDR1 DFQATT, CDR2 SNEGSKA (reference sequence).

The chain is built from TRBV20-1 and TRBJ1-5, with D hard to call. The CDR3 length is 12 residues. V lost 6 bases, J lost 2 bases, and 8 bases lay in between. CDR1 DFQATT and CDR2 SNEGSKA come from the germline V gene (reference sequence). CDR3 residues: CSAIAGNQPQHF. In DNA, the CDR3 is TGCAGTGCGATAGCGGGCAATCAGCCCCAGCATTTT.

At least ten counts were recorded for this clonotype. The chain links TRBV29-1 to TRBJ2-7, with D hard to call. Germline CDR1 SQVTM, CDR2 ANQGSEA. The length of the CDR3 is 13 residues. Trimming removed 3 bases at V and 0 bases at J, with 9 bases between. The CDR3 is CSVEARGSYEQYF. The CDR3 nucleotides are TGCAGCGTTGAGGCTCGCGGCTCCTACGAGCAGTACTTC.

There are a few counts of this clonotype. The rearrangement joins TRBV12-5 to TRBJ1-1; no firm D call. The germline gives CDR1 LGHNT, CDR2 FRNRAP. The CDR3 is made up of 14 amino acids. V was pared by 5 bases and J by 0 bases, with 10 bases between. The DNA of the CDR3 is TGTGCTAGTGGTCACAGACAACTGAACACTGAAGCTTTCTTT. Encoded protein: CASGHRQLNTEAFF.

Details on this clonotype: A clone one base away is much larger, so this may be a read error. The CDR3 coding sequence is TGTGCCAGCAGCTTAGAGGGCAGGGGCTATGGCTACGCCTTC. This encodes CASSLEGRGYGYAF. The J gene is TRBJ1-2, the V gene TRBV11-2, with a possible D match to TRBD1 (6 bases). Germline-derived CDR1 and CDR2 are SGHAT and FQNNGV. The CDR3 has 14 amino acids.

This clonotype was counted at least ten times. The genes are TRBV18 and TRBJ2-6; 8 nucleotides line up with TRBD2. The junction had 0 bases not matched to a gene; V was cut back by 3 bases and J by 2 bases. This CDR3 has 15 amino acids. Looked up from germline, CDR1 is KGHSH and CDR2 is LQKENI. CDR3 amino acids: CASSPTSAGANVLTF. The CDR3, as DNA: TGTGCCAGCTCACCGACTAGCGCTGGGGCCAACGTCCTGACTTTC. The full variable domain, rest sourced from reference TRBV18 and TRBJ2-6, is NAGVMQNPRHLVRRRGQEARLRCSPMKGHSHVYWYRQLPEEGLKFMVYLQKENIIDESGMPKERFSAEFPKEGPSILRIQQVVRGDSAAYFCASSPTSAGANVLTFGAGSRLTVL.

This clonotype was recorded at least ten times. V usage is TRBV10-3 and J usage is TRBJ1-5; TRBD1 is a possible D gene (5 bases). There are 16 residues in the CDR3. From germline, CDR1 is ENHRY and CDR2 SYGVKD. V dropped 0 bases and J dropped 2 bases, with 11 bases sitting between them. The DNA for the CDR3 is TGTGCCATCAGTGAGTCGGGAGGGGAAGGCAATCAGCCCCAGCATTTT. This encodes CAISESGGEGNQPQHF.

The gene calls are TRBV19 and TRBJ1-6; TRBD1 aligns across 8 bases. CDR1 is LNHDA, CDR2 SQIVND, per germline (reference sequence). The CDR3 contains 18 residues. The V and J ends lost 4 bases and 0 bases, in that order; junction bases with no gene match: 8. The CDR3 reads CASSSPGGSISYNSPLHF. In DNA, the CDR3 is TGTGCCAGTAGTAGTCCAGGGGGCTCGATCTCCTATAATTCACCCCTCCACTTT.

There are many counts of this clonotype. The chain combines TRBV18 with TRBJ2-1; D is tentatively TRBD1 or TRBD2 (5 bases each). V was cut by 5 bases and J by 7 bases, with 15 bases left in between. Looked up from germline, CDR1 is KGHSH and CDR2 is LQKENI. The CDR3 sequence is 14 residues long. Written as DNA, the CDR3 is TGTGCCAGCTCATCGATGGGACCTCGGAATGAGCAGTTCTTC. Residues: CASSSMGPRNEQFF.

This clonotype was counted at least ten times. The chain has TRBV28 and TRBJ2-7, with D perhaps given as TRBD1 or TRBD2 (6 bases each). Germline values: CDR1 MDHEN, CDR2 SYDVKM. Between the trimmed V and J ends, which lost 8 bases and 3 bases, there was a span of 14 bases. The CDR3 totals 13 residues. The CDR3 loop reads CASWGAGNYEQYF. CDR3 DNA sequence: TGTGCCAGCTGGGGGGCGGGGAACTACGAGCAGTACTTC.

In this sample, this clonotype turned up many times. V and J are TRBV28 and TRBJ2-6; D might be TRBD1 (6 bases). The CDR3 totals 16 residues. V lost 7 bases and J 0 bases, leaving 13 bases between the germline ends. Germline assignment: CDR1 MDHEN and CDR2 SYDVKM. The CDR3 sequence: CASTSGTISGANVLTF. CDR3 coding DNA: TGTGCCAGCACCTCCGGGACAATCTCTGGGGCCAACGTCCTGACTTTC.